A selection of T cell receptor beta chains follows, all from one sample in a study of blood T cell repertoires in COVID-19. TCRdb's table, derived via immunoSEQ multiplex PCR, lists solely in-frame clones and lacks some. Of 150,000 to 190,000 clones listed, around 83% are singletons. Sequencing was carried out using peripheral blood. The receptors derive from a woman aged 60 to 75 with COVID-19, enrolled during active disease. Each CDR3 is given with its conserved first and last residue.

V	J	CDR3
TRBV30	TRBJ1-4	CAWSLAPRGNEKLFF
TRBV6-5	TRBJ1-1	CASSPWDRVNTEAFF
TRBV20-1	TRBJ1-2	CSAGPYTF
TRBV6-2/TRBV6-3	TRBJ1-5	CASSWTGRNQPQHF
TRBV3-1/TRBV3-2	TRBJ2-1	CASSQASGDYNEQFF
TRBV19	TRBJ2-5	CASSSHRVAETQYF
TRBV7-3	TRBJ1-1	CASSPRTGQPQAAEAFF
TRBV5-1	TRBJ2-5	CASREGEMAKTQYF
TRBV3-1/TRBV3-2	TRBJ1-2	CASSSRTGHYGYTF
TRBV2	TRBJ2-5	CASSQDRGRQETQYF
TRBV5-3	TRBJ2-3	CATHGSGTGLFSTDTQYF
TRBV28	TRBJ2-2	CASTSPGLAGGFAGELFF
TRBV6-6	TRBJ1-2	CASKWTGYGYTF
TRBV3-1/TRBV3-2	TRBJ1-2	CASSQSGVGPNYGYTF
TRBV7-6	TRBJ1-1	CASSLVAGGNTEAFF
TRBV6-5	TRBJ2-7	CASSYSSGPKRQQYF
TRBV6-5	TRBJ1-4	CASSHRGHDEKLFF
TRBV24-1	TRBJ1-2	CATRDRGSYGYTF
TRBV6-5	TRBJ1-1	CASSYSTNRGNTEAFF
TRBV19	TRBJ2-3	CAVTAGTSTDTQYF
TRBV5-1	TRBJ2-7	CASSPGTGQTVYEQYF
TRBV25-1	TRBJ1-4	CASSDPTVPNEKLFF
TRBV6-5	TRBJ1-5	CASSIQGFGQPQHF
TRBV5-1	TRBJ2-2	CASSLGQGTTGELFF
TRBV9	TRBJ1-6	CASSPRTGHNSPLHF
TRBV10-2	TRBJ2-1	CASSEPPQLTGGGNEQFF
TRBV9	TRBJ2-3	CASSINPGGSLTDTQYF
TRBV12-3/TRBV12-4	TRBJ1-1	CASSLGGGTEAFF
TRBV18	TRBJ2-3	CASSPGKGAQDTQYF
TRBV6-4	TRBJ2-3	CASSRQGSTSTDTQYF
TRBV10-1	TRBJ2-4	CASWASGRGAKNIQYF
TRBV18	TRBJ2-5	CASSPQNAQETQYF
TRBV18	TRBJ2-2	CASSPYRGRTGELFF
TRBV25-1	TRBJ1-2	CASSRQGIDYGYTF
TRBV9	TRBJ2-1	CASSVMGDNEQFF
TRBV7-9	TRBJ2-1	CASSSSHGFSYNEQFF
TRBV7-6	TRBJ1-1	CASSKRTGTEAFF
TRBV5-1	TRBJ2-2	CASSLGLGANTGELFF
TRBV7-2	TRBJ1-2	CASSLGLFYGYTF
TRBV5-1	TRBJ1-6	CASSLGTFPSMVNSPLHF
TRBV5-1	TRBJ2-1	CASSLASQGAGNEQFF
TRBV5-1	TRBJ2-1	CASSLGGTSSYNEQFF
TRBV7-3	TRBJ2-2	CASSLIGGNTGELFF
TRBV29-1	TRBJ1-1	CSVPGQGGGAEAFF
TRBV15	TRBJ1-5	CATSRDGPAGNQPQHF
TRBV10-2	TRBJ1-5	CASRGSGNQPQHF
TRBV7-8	TRBJ1-3	CASSAPTGATGNTIYF
TRBV7-8	TRBJ2-2	CASSPLGRVTPGTGELFF
TRBV3-1/TRBV3-2	TRBJ1-2	CASSQVHSYGYTF
TRBV6-5	TRBJ2-1	CASSGLAGEGEQFF
TRBV13	TRBJ1-3	CASSYAGLSGNTIYF
TRBV19	TRBJ2-7	CASSTKRGGTYEQYF